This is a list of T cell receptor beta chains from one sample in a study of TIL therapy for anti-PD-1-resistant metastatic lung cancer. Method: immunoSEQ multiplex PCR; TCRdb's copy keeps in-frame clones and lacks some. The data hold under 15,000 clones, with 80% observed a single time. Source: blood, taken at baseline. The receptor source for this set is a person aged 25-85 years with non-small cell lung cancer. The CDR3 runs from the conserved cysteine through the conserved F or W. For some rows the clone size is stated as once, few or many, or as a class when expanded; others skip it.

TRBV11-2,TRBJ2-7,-,CASSKQSSGLVDEQYF
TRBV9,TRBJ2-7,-,CASSVGQAAYEQYF
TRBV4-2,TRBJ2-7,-,CASSQEGVGQGYEQYF
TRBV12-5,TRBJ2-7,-,CASGLRLDHEQYF
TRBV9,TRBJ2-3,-,CASSRQGARADTQYF
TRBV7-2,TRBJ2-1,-,CASSRDGSSYNEQFF
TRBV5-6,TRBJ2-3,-,CASSPVKRDTDTQYF
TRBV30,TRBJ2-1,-,CAWNVRESSYNEQFF
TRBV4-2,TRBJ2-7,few,CASSQVGLANEQYF
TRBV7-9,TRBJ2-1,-,CASSLLGSQYNEQFF
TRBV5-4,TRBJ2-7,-,CASSLSTYVAGAYEQYF
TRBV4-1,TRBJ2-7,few,CASSQEDGAYEQYF
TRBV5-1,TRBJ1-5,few,CASSPGQSSNQPQHF
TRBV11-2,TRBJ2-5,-,CASSLDFGLEYEQETQYF
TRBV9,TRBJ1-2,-,CASSVSKTGGTGYTF
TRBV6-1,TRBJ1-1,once,CASSGYSAGNTEAFF
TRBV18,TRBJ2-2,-,CASSPRTGKTGELFF
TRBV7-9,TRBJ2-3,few,CASSDEGTGGPTDTQYF
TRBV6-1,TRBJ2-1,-,CASSEMEINEQFF
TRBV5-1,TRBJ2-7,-,CASSFMHEQYF
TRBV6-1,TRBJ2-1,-,CASSDFSGSYNEQFF
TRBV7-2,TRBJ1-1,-,CASSLVPENTEAFF
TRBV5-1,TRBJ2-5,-,CASSLVPTGGKTQYF
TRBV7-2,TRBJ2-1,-,CASSLDRASGIPNEQFF
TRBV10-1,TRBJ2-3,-,CASSEGTGTWRDTQYF
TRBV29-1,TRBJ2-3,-,CSVGDSGRTDTQYF
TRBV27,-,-,CASSSGVEQYF
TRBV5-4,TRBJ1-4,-,CASSLGRGQGGVEKLFF
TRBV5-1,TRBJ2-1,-,CASSEPTSSEQFF
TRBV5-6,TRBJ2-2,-,CASSLGYGQGFTGELFF
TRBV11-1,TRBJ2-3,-,CASSEAGGTDTQYF
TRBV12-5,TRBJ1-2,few,CASGLASGLRYGYTF
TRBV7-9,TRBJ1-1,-,CASSLGGDTEAFF
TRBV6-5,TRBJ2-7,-,CATRGREAYEQYF
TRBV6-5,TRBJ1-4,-,CASRAGQTTNEKLFF
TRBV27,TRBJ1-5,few,CASSSQNQPQHF